The rows below give T cell receptor beta chains drawn from one sample of a study of blood T cell repertoires in COVID-19. Generated by immunoSEQ multiplex PCR, the TCRdb table keeps only in-frame clones and is missing some. Here the sample spans 120,000 or so clones, about 80% being singletons. Sequencing was carried out using peripheral blood. The origin of the receptors is a woman aged 45-59 years with acute or convalescent COVID-19. CDR3s include the opening cysteine and the closing phenylalanine or tryptophan. D genes are given only for firm matches. Only some rows state a clone size, as once, few, many or a class for expanded clones.

V	D	size	length	J	DNA	CDR3
TRBV2	TRBD2	NA	15	TRBJ2-1	TGTGCCAGCAGCCCCGGGACTAGCCCCTACAATGAGCAGTTCTTC	CASSPGTSPYNEQFF
TRBV9	NA	NA	15	TRBJ2-3	TGTGCCAGCAGCGTAGGGGTAGCGGAAACAGATACGCAGTATTTT	CASSVGVAETDTQYF
TRBV6-1	TRBD2	NA	14	TRBJ2-7	TGTGCCAGCAGTGAAGCCTGGAGGGGAGGGGAGCAGTACTTC	CASSEAWRGGEQYF
TRBV7-8	NA	NA	12	TRBJ2-7	TGTGCCAGCAGCCCGGTGTCCTACGAGCAGTACTTC	CASSPVSYEQYF
TRBV27	NA	NA	16	TRBJ1-3	TGTGCCAGCAGCCCACTCGCTTTAACCTCTGGAAACACCATATATTTT	CASSPLALTSGNTIYF
TRBV6-1	NA	NA	13	TRBJ1-1	TGTGCCAGCAGTGAAGGCGGAAACACTGAAGCTTTCTTT	CASSEGGNTEAFF
TRBV3-1/TRBV3-2	TRBD2	few	14	TRBJ2-1	TGTGCCAGCAGCCAGGGGACTAGCCGAAATGAGCAGTTCTTC	CASSQGTSRNEQFF
TRBV7-2	TRBD2	NA	16	TRBJ2-3	TGTGCCAGCAGCTCCGTAGCGGGGGCGAGCACAGATACGCAGTATTTT	CASSSVAGASTDTQYF
TRBV2	NA	once	13	TRBJ1-5	TGTGCCAGCATCCGGGAAAGGTCTCAGCCCCAGCATTTT	CASIRERSQPQHF
TRBV9	TRBD1	few	14	TRBJ1-1	TGTGCCAGCAGCTTCCGGGACAGCAACACTGAAGCTTTCTTT	CASSFRDSNTEAFF
TRBV19	NA	NA	13	TRBJ2-2	TGTGCCAGTAACCGTGACAGTGAAAAGGAGCTGTTTTTT	CASNRDSEKELFF
TRBV2	TRBD1	few	14	TRBJ2-1	TGTGCCAGCAGCGGGTCCGGACAGGGAAATGAGCAGTTCTTC	CASSGSGQGNEQFF
TRBV3-1/TRBV3-2	NA	NA	13	TRBJ1-1	TGTGCCAGCAGCCAAGTTACGAGCACTGAAGCTTTCTTT	CASSQVTSTEAFF
TRBV12-3/TRBV12-4	TRBD1	NA	13	TRBJ1-2	TGTGCCAGCTCCCGGGACAGGGTGGAGGGGCTCACCTTC	CASSRDRVEGLTF
TRBV5-4	TRBD1	NA	14	TRBJ1-1	TGTGCCAGCAGGGACCCAGGGGGCATCACTGAAGCTTTCTTT	CASRDPGGITEAFF
TRBV4-1	NA	NA	17	TRBJ1-4	TGCGCCAGCAGCCAAGATATAGGGAGACAACGGTATGAAAAACTGTTTTTT	CASSQDIGRQRYEKLFF
TRBV6-5	NA	NA	10	TRBJ2-7	TGTGCCAGCAGCCTCTACGAGCAGTACTTC	CASSLYEQYF
TRBV6-6	NA	NA	15	TRBJ1-5	TGTGCCAGCAGTTACTCGCGGGAGGTTTTGGGGCCCCAGCATTTT	CASSYSREVLGPQHF
TRBV6-6	NA	NA	13	TRBJ1-1	TGTGCCAGCAGTCGAGGACAGTCAGGGGAAGCTTTCTTT	CASSRGQSGEAFF
TRBV4-1	NA	once	13	TRBJ2-7	TGCGCCAGCAGCCGGGGGGACAGCTACGAGCAGTACTTC	CASSRGDSYEQYF
TRBV28	NA	NA	12	TRBJ1-2	TGTGCCAGCAGTTCCCTAAACTATGGCTACACCTTC	CASSSLNYGYTF
TRBV24-1	NA	NA	13	TRBJ2-1	TGTGCCACCAGTGCAGGGGAGTCCAATGAGCAGTTCTTC	CATSAGESNEQFF
TRBV2	NA	NA	13	TRBJ1-1	TGTGCCACCCAGACGGAGCCGGGCACTGAAGCTTTCTTT	CATQTEPGTEAFF
TRBV7-3	TRBD1	once	13	TRBJ1-1	TGTGCCAGCAGCGCGGGACAGGGGACTGAAGCTTTCTTT	CASSAGQGTEAFF
TRBV9	NA	NA	17	TRBJ2-2	TGTGCCAGCAGCGTAGAGGGGCCAGCTGAAGTCACCGGGGAGCTGTTTTTT	CASSVEGPAEVTGELFF
TRBV7-3	NA	NA	15	TRBJ1-2	TGTGCCAGCAGCTTAGATACGACAGTCTGGCATGGCTACACCTTC	CASSLDTTVWHGYTF
TRBV4-1	TRBD1	NA	16	TRBJ1-5	TGCGCCAGCAGCCAAGAGGGTACAGGGGGAAGTCAGCCCCAGCATTTT	CASSQEGTGGSQPQHF
TRBV7-8	TRBD1	few	14	TRBJ1-4	TGTGCCAGCAGCCTTGGACAGGGTGATGAAAAACTGTTTTTT	CASSLGQGDEKLFF
TRBV28	NA	NA	15	TRBJ1-5	TGTGCCAGCAGTTTATTTGGGCAGATCAATCAGCCCCAGCATTTT	CASSLFGQINQPQHF
TRBV4-3	TRBD2	NA	18	TRBJ2-3	TGCGCCAGCAGCCAAGGATTAGCGGGGGGGCGGGGCACAGATACGCAGTATTTT	CASSQGLAGGRGTDTQYF
TRBV5-1	TRBD2	NA	16	TRBJ2-2	TGCGCCAGCAGCTCCCTAGGGACTAGCGGCACCGGGGAGCTGTTTTTT	CASSSLGTSGTGELFF
TRBV5-1	NA	NA	15	TRBJ1-3	TGCGCCAGCAGCTTGGCCTCAGGTTTTGGAAACACCATATATTTT	CASSLASGFGNTIYF
TRBV24-1	NA	NA	15	TRBJ2-7	TGTGCCACCAGTGAAGGGGTGGGAATCTTCTACGAGCAGTACTTC	CATSEGVGIFYEQYF
TRBV4-1	TRBD2	NA	16	TRBJ2-3	TGCGCCAGCAGCCAACTAGGGACTAGCGGACGGAATACGCAGTATTTT	CASSQLGTSGRNTQYF
TRBV25-1	NA	NA	16	TRBJ2-3	TGTGCCAGCAGTGCTCGGGGGAACAGCGTCACAGATACGCAGTATTTT	CASSARGNSVTDTQYF
TRBV13	NA	NA	15	TRBJ2-7	TGTGCCAGCAGCCCGCCCGGACAGCCTTCCTACGAGCAGTACTTC	CASSPPGQPSYEQYF
TRBV11-2	TRBD1	NA	15	TRBJ2-7	TGTGCCAGCAGCCATCCACAGGGGAGCTCCTACGAGCAGTACTTC	CASSHPQGSSYEQYF
TRBV25-1	NA	NA	15	TRBJ1-2	TGTGCCAGCAGTGAATCGTTATCCGGGAACTATGGCTACACCTTC	CASSESLSGNYGYTF
TRBV6-5	TRBD1	NA	13	TRBJ1-2	TGTGCCAGCACGGACAGGGGGCGATGGGGCTACACCTTC	CASTDRGRWGYTF
TRBV5-1	NA	NA	19	TRBJ1-6	TGCGCCAGCAGCCCGTCGTGGCAGGGGCAGAGCTCCTATAATTCACCCCTCCACTTT	CASSPSWQGQSSYNSPLHF
TRBV28	TRBD1	once	13	TRBJ1-2	TGTGCCAGCAGTTTCCGACAGGGCACCGGCTACACCTTC	CASSFRQGTGYTF
TRBV3-1/TRBV3-2	NA	NA	13	TRBJ2-1	TGTGCCAGCAGCCACGACTCTTACAATGAGCAGTTCTTC	CASSHDSYNEQFF
TRBV19	TRBD1	NA	15	TRBJ2-7	TGTGCCAGTAGTATACGTGGGACAGACCCCTACGAGCAGTACTTC	CASSIRGTDPYEQYF
TRBV6-6	TRBD1	NA	14	TRBJ2-2	TGTGCCAGCAGCAGGACAGGGAACACCGGGGAGCTGTTTTTT	CASSRTGNTGELFF
TRBV13	NA	NA	14	TRBJ2-3	TGTGCCAGCAGCTTACAGGGGTACGAGGATACGCAGTATTTT	CASSLQGYEDTQYF
TRBV9	TRBD1	NA	15	TRBJ1-2	TGTGCCAGCAGCCCGCCGGGACAGGGGTACTATGGCTACACCTTC	CASSPPGQGYYGYTF
TRBV27	NA	NA	13	TRBJ2-3	TGTGCCAGCGCCCGACTGTACACAGATACGCAGTATTTT	CASARLYTDTQYF
TRBV7-9	TRBD1	once	16	TRBJ1-6	TGTGCCAGCAGCCTAACCTCGGCTGGGACAGGGACACCCCTCCACTTT	CASSLTSAGTGTPLHF
TRBV5-4	NA	NA	14	TRBJ1-3	TGTGCCACCCGAGTCCAGGGTTCTGGAAACACCATATATTTT	CATRVQGSGNTIYF
TRBV19	NA	NA	16	TRBJ1-1	TGTGCCAGTATATCGGGGGATTATGGTGGAAACACTGAAGCTTTCTTT	CASISGDYGGNTEAFF
TRBV30	TRBD1	NA	14	TRBJ2-7	TGTGCCTGGAGAAACCGGGACAGGGAAGGTGTGCAGTACTTC	CAWRNRDREGVQYF
TRBV3-1/TRBV3-2	NA	NA	14	TRBJ1-4	TGTGCCAGCAGTGTCAGTACAACTAATGAAAAACTGTTTTTT	CASSVSTTNEKLFF
TRBV12-3/TRBV12-4	NA	NA	11	TRBJ1-2	TGTGCCAGCTCCTGGGGGGATGGCTACACCTTC	CASSWGDGYTF
TRBV7-2	TRBD2	NA	16	TRBJ2-7	TGTGCCAGCAGCTTAGCGAGGACTAGCGGGGGTGGCGAGCAGTACTTC	CASSLARTSGGGEQYF
TRBV10-1	TRBD1	few	14	TRBJ2-3	TGCGCCAGCAGTCCGACAGGGCGCACAGATACGCAGTATTTT	CASSPTGRTDTQYF
TRBV19	NA	NA	14	TRBJ2-7	TGTGCCAGTAGGGATAGGAGGAATAGCTACGAGCAGTACTTC	CASRDRRNSYEQYF
TRBV6-5	TRBD1	NA	13	TRBJ1-4	TGTGCCAGCAGCCGGACAGGCAATGAAAAACTGTTTTTT	CASSRTGNEKLFF
TRBV12-3/TRBV12-4	TRBD1	NA	13	TRBJ1-1	TGTGCCAGCAGTTTCACAGGGGAAACTGAAGCTTTCTTT	CASSFTGETEAFF
TRBV5-1	TRBD1	once	15	TRBJ2-7	TGCGCCAGCAGCTTGGGGACAGGGGTGTACCACGAGCAGTACTTC	CASSLGTGVYHEQYF
TRBV28	NA	once	14	TRBJ2-4	TGTGCCAGCACAGCGGCCTTAGCCAAAAACATTCAGTACTTC	CASTAALAKNIQYF